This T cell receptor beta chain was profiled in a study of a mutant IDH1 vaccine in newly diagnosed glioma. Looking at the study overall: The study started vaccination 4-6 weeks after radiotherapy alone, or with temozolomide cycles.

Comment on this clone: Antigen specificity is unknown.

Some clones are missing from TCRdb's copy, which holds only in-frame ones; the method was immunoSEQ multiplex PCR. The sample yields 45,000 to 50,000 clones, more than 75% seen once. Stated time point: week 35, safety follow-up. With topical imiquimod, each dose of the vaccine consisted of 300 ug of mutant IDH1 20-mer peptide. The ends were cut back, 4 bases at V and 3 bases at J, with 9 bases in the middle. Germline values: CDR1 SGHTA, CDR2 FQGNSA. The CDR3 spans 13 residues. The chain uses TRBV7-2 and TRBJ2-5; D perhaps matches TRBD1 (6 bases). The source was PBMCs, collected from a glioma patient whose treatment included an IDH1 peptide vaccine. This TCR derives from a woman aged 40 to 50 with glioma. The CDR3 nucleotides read TGTGCCAGCAGCTCAGACAGGAAAGAGACCCAGTACTTC. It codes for CASSSDRKETQYF.